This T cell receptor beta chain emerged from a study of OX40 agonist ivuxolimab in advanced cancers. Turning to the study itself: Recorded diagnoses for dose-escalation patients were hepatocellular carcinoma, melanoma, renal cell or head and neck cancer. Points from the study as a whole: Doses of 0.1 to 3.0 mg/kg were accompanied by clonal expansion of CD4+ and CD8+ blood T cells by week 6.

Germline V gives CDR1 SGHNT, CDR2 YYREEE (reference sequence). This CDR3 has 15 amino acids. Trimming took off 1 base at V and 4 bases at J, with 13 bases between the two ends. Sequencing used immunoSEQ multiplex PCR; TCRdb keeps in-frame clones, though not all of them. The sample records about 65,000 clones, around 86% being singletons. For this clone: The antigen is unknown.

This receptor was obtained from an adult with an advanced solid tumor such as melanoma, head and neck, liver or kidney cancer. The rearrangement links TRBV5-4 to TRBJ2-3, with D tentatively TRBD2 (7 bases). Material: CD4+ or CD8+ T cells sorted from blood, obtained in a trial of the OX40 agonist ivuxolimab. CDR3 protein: CASSLYGGLADTQYF. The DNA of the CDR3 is TGTGCCAGCAGCTTGTACGGGGGGCTGGCAGATACGCAGTATTTT. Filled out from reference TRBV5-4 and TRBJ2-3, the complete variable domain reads ETGVTQSPTHLIKTRGQQVTLRCSSQSGHNTVSWYQQALGQGPQFIFQYYREEENGRGNFPPRFSGLQFPNYSSELNVNALELDDSALYLCASSLYGGLADTQYFGPGTRLTVL.